What follows are 8 T cell receptor beta chains derived from one specimen sequenced in a study of cytomegalovirus exposure and HLA in healthy donors. It was with 60 Vbeta and 13 Jbeta primers that the PCR ran. The repertoire was sequenced with immunoSEQ multiplex PCR; TCRdb's copy has only in-frame clones and lacks some. The table lists 150,000 to 200,000 clones, more than 65% of them singletons. Sequencing was performed on PBMCs. The receptors were sampled from a woman younger than 45 in good health and CMV-seropositive.

In this sample, this clone turned up a few times. This sequence joins TRBV5-1 and TRBJ2-7; 10 bases map to TRBD2. J gave up 7 bases and V 7 bases, and 14 bases lay outside the gene matches. Germline CDR1 reads SGHRS; CDR2 reads YFSETQ. The CDR3 spans 15 residues. CDR3: CASGRSTSGTQEQYF. CDR3 nucleotide sequence: TGCGCCAGCGGTCGGTCAACTAGCGGGACTCAGGAGCAGTACTTC.

The V call is TRBV11-2, the J call TRBJ1-1; D might be TRBD1 (5 bases). The CDR3 length is 14 residues. Looked up from germline, CDR1 is SGHAT and CDR2 is FQNNGV. With 3 bases removed from V and 7 bases from J, the gap between germline ends came to 15 bases. The CDR3 here is CASSFTGLGGEAFF. The CDR3 DNA sequence: TGTGCCAGCAGCTTTACTGGGCTGGGGGGTGAAGCTTTCTTT.

The chain combines TRBV25-1 with TRBJ2-7, with D unclear. V gave up 4 bases and J gave up 3 bases, with 4 bases separating them. Germline V gene data show CDR1 as MGHDK and CDR2 as SYGVNS. The CDR3 loop spans 11 amino acids. The CDR3 reads CASSAVYEQYF. The CDR3 DNA follows: TGTGCCAGCAGTGCCGTCTACGAGCAGTACTTC.

The rearrangement uses TRBV4-3 and TRBJ2-3; the match to TRBD1 covers 7 bases. Germline V lookup: CDR1 LGHNA, CDR2 YSLEER. J lost 2 bases, V lost 4 bases, and 12 bases had no gene match. The CDR3 is 17 amino acids. The CDR3 region is CASSPGDSGFYTDTQYF. The CDR3 nucleotides are TGCGCCAGCAGCCCCGGGGACAGCGGATTCTACACAGATACGCAGTATTTT.

The chain carries TRBV7-8 and TRBJ2-2, with D perhaps TRBD2 (5 bases). The CDR3 loop spans 17 amino acids. The V and J ends lost 0 bases and 3 bases respectively, with 14 bases between them. Germline loops: CDR1 SGHVS, CDR2 FQNEAQ. The CDR3 reads CASSLADYPTHTGELFF. CDR3 sequence (DNA): TGTGCCAGCAGCTTAGCCGACTACCCTACGCACACCGGGGAGCTGTTTTTT.

The genes are TRBV9 and TRBJ1-1; tentative D call: TRBD1 (6 bases). Looked up from germline, CDR1 is SGDLS and CDR2 is YYNGEE. The germline V and J ends were trimmed by 0 bases and 5 bases, with 23 bases remaining between them. This CDR3 comprises 18 residues. CDR3 in DNA: TGTGCCAGCAGCGTAGACCCCCTGGGGGCCCCTCAGCTGACTGAAGCTTTCTTT. Translation: CASSVDPLGAPQLTEAFF.

The chain uses TRBV27 and TRBJ2-1; D might be TRBD2 (7 bases). The V end lost 5 bases, the J end lost 5 bases, and 16 bases lay between the germline ends. From germline, CDR1 is MNHEY and CDR2 SMNVEV (reference sequence). This CDR3 has 15 amino acids. The CDR3 region is CASSAFRGAHNEQFF. The CDR3 DNA sequence: TGTGCCAGCAGTGCCTTCCGGGGGGCCCACAATGAGCAGTTCTTC.

The chain recombines TRBV5-6 with TRBJ2-7; 7 nucleotides line up with TRBD1. The CDR3 is 16 residues long. The ends lost 0 bases at V and 0 bases at J; junction bases unmatched: 6. The germline gives CDR1 SGHDT, CDR2 YYEEEE. The CDR3 protein is CASSLVGTASSYEQYF. In DNA form, the CDR3 reads TGTGCCAGCAGCTTGGTCGGGACAGCGAGCTCCTACGAGCAGTACTTC.